One and the same sample provided the 20 T cell receptor delta chains below, sequenced in a study of γδ T cells in repeated Plasmodium falciparum infection (dated by TCRdb to the early 2020s). For bulk TCR repertoire analysis, Vgamma9/Vdelta2+ and Vdelta2-negative gammadelta T cell populations were isolated by flow sorting from peripheral blood mononuclear cells. Receptors were amplified or captured by multiplex PCR. Sequencing instrument: Illumina MiSeq. TCRdb reprocessed the public reads with the caller CATT; rows with the same DNA were merged afterwards. The table for this sample lists about 48,000 delta-chain clones; about 1.5% of them were counted only once. The ten largest clones capture 8.6% of the sample. The sequencing input was gamma-delta T cells from blood. The receptors originated from a pool of human donors (malaria-infected and uninfected, not separated).

Of note for this clone: TCRdb pairs this DNA with a much larger clone's protein that differs at residue 11, likely a read error; the protein shown was translated from the DNA. The chain is built from TRDV1 and TRDJ1; 7 bases line up with TRDD3. TCRdb records no J gene; here it was assigned by comparing the DNA to germline. Germline assignment: CDR1 TSWWSYY and CDR2 QGS. V was pared by 2 bases and J by 1 base, with 31 bases of the junction left unmatched. The CDR3 has 24 amino acids. CDR3 sequence (DNA): TGTGCTCTTGGGGAAGGGGAAGGAACGGTCACTCCAGTACTGGGGATTGCCTGCACCGATAAACTCATCTTT. Translating it yields CALGEGEGTVTPVLGIACTDKLIF.

This clone was picked up a small number of times. The protein TCRdb gives is from a much larger clone and does not agree with this DNA's translation at residue 9, likely a read error; the protein shown here comes from the DNA. This chain connects TRDV1 to TRDJ1, with TRDD3 identical over 9 bases. The J gene, absent from TCRdb, was called here by matching the DNA to germline. V was pared by 0 bases and J by 1 base, with 24 bases of the junction left unmatched. Germline CDR1 and CDR2: TSWWSYY and QGS. This CDR3 comprises 23 residues. CDR3 sequence reads: CALGELDLLWGIVPPLSTDKLIF. CDR3 DNA sequence: TGTGCTCTTGGGGAACTTGACCTACTCTGGGGGATCGTACCTCCTTTGTCCACCGATAAACTCATCTTT.

A few counts support this clone. TCRdb attributes to this sequence the protein of a much larger clone, which differs from the DNA translation at residue 11; a read error is likely, and the protein displayed is translated from the DNA. The CDR3 reads CALGTNWGILCTDKLIF. CDR3 nucleotide sequence: TGTGCTCTTGGGACCAACTGGGGGATACTGTGCACCGATAAACTCATCTTT. V usage is TRDV1 and J usage is TRDJ1; 12 nucleotides line up with TRDD3. The J gene, left out of TCRdb, was set here by checking the DNA against germline. The V segment lost 5 bases and the J segment 1 base; nucleotides outside the gene matches: 8. This CDR3 has 17 residues. CDR1 is TSWWSYY, CDR2 QGS, per germline.

This clone was counted many times. The translation of this DNA and the TCRdb protein of a much larger clone differ at residue 9, probably owing to a read error; the protein shown here is translated from the DNA. The chain links TRDV1 to TRDJ1; D gene ambiguous. Here the J gene was assigned by germline matching of the DNA, as TCRdb has none. Germline V gene data show CDR1 as TSWWSYY and CDR2 as QGS. V was shortened by 3 bases and J by 7 bases, with 15 bases between the two germline ends. The CDR3 contains 14 residues. CDR3 nucleotide sequence: TGTGCTCTTGGGGACTCTCTTGCTAGTCTTAAACTCATCTTT. It encodes CALGDSLASLKLIF.

This clone was seen more than once but under ten times. The TCRdb protein, from a much larger clone, departs from this DNA's translation at residue 14, likely by read error; the protein shown derives from the DNA. The chain is built from TRDV1 and TRDJ1, with a weak D call TRDD3 (5 bases). Germline V gives CDR1 TSWWSYY, CDR2 QGS. The CDR3 loop spans 16 amino acids. This chain's CDR3 is CALGASGWVITDKPIF. DNA for the CDR3: TGTGCTCTTGGGGCTTCTGGCTGGGTAATCACCGATAAACCCATCTTT.

This clone was recorded at least ten times. The sample carries other DNA sequences with the same CDR3. The gene calls are TRDV1 and TRDJ1, with 8 positions matching TRDD3. CDR1 and CDR2 from the germline V gene are TSWWSYY and QGS. This CDR3 region has 23 residues. With V trimmed by 1 base and J by 4 bases, 29 bases remained unmatched. CDR3 coding DNA: TGTGCTCTTGGGGAACGTGTCGGATTTGCCGGTCCCTTGCCCCTGGGGGACGTCGATAAACTCATCTTT. Translated: CALGERVGFAGPLPLGDVDKLIF.

This clone showed up just a few times. The amino acid sequence in TCRdb belongs to a much larger clone and departs from this DNA's translation at residue 15, likely a sequencing read error; the sequence shown is translated from the DNA. The chain recombines TRDV1 with TRDJ1; 10 nucleotides align to TRDD3. No J gene is reported in TCRdb; it was inferred here by comparing the DNA with germline. After removal of 0 bases from V and 4 bases from J, the junction contained 17 bases not matched to a gene. The CDR3 covers 20 residues. The V gene's germline CDR1 is TSWWSYY and CDR2 QGS. The CDR3 here is CALGELVPKWGIPSGDKLIF. The CDR3 DNA follows: TGTGCTCTTGGGGAACTAGTTCCGAAATGGGGGATACCATCGGGCGATAAACTCATCTTT.

This clone was observed many times. The gene calls are TRDV1 and TRDJ1; 9 bases map to TRDD3. The CDR3 sequence is 20 residues long. With V trimmed by 2 bases and J by 4 bases, 20 bases remained unmatched. Germline CDR1 is TSWWSYY and CDR2 is QGS. The CDR3: CALGETYLPGIRRNFDKLIF. DNA of the CDR3: TGTGCTCTTGGGGAAACCTACCTCCCGGGGATACGTCGGAACTTCGATAAACTCATCTTT.

This clone was recorded a few times. A far bigger clonotype differs at one base, so this is likely a read error. Other DNA sequences in the sample encode the same CDR3. The chain employs TRDV2 and TRDJ1, with 8 positions matching TRDD3. No J gene is reported in TCRdb; it was inferred here by comparing the DNA with germline. The CDR3 spans 16 residues. CDR1 and CDR2 (germline): GEAIGNYY, EKD. CDR3 in amino acids: CACDSLYWGPFDKLIF. Written as DNA, the CDR3 is TGCGCCTGTGACTCCTTATACTGGGGGCCCTTCGATAAACTCATCTTT.

This clone was seen more than once but under ten times. A read error likely explains this, since a far larger clone differs by one base. Other DNA sequences in this specimen translate into the identical CDR3. The chain recombines TRDV1 with TRDJ1, with D possibly being TRDD3 (6 bases). In the absence of a J gene in TCRdb, the DNA was matched to germline to assign it here. The ends were cut back, 0 bases at V and 0 bases at J, with 29 bases in the middle. The CDR3 covers 22 residues. Germline V lookup: CDR1 TSWWSYY, CDR2 QGS. CDR3 sequence (DNA): TGTGCTCTTGGGGAACTACCTTCTTACATGGGTGGGGGTCACTCATACACCGATAAACTCATCTTT. As protein: CALGELPSYMGGGHSYTDKLIF.

This clone was counted ten times or more. At residue 3, the DNA translation does not agree with TCRdb's protein; the protein displayed here is the one encoded by the DNA. V is TRDV1 and J is TRDJ1, with 9 nucleotides matching TRDD3. Looked up from germline, CDR1 is TSWWSYY and CDR2 is QGS. The CDR3 consists of 17 residues. For the CDR3, the DNA is TGTGCTATTGGAAAAGGTGAAGGCTGGGGGATTTACGATAAACTCATCTTT. It specifies CAIGKGEGWGIYDKLIF.

This clone was counted ten times or more. A far larger clone is a single base away, which makes a read error likely. The same CDR3 arises from other DNA sequences in this sample as well. The chain combines TRDV1 with TRDJ1; a possible D gene is TRDD2 (5 bases). The J gene was not available in TCRdb and was assigned here by matching the DNA to germline segments. CDR1 and CDR2 from the germline V gene are TSWWSYY and QGS. This CDR3 is built from 19 residues. CDR3 DNA: TGTGCTCTTGGGGAATCGGGGCCCCCGGTCGTCCTTCAAACCGACAAACTCATCTTT. Residues: CALGESGPPVVLQTDKLIF.

This clone was detected many times. This may stem from a read error, because a much larger clone lies one nucleotide away. Other DNA variants within this sample encode the same CDR3. The chain couples TRDV1 to TRDJ1; TRDD2 might be the D (6 bases). CDR3 size: 18 residues. Germline V gene lookup returns CDR1 TSWWSYY and CDR2 QGS. The ends were cut back, 0 bases at V and 11 bases at J, with 28 bases in the middle. The CDR3, as DNA: TGTGCTCTTGGGGAACTATTTGGTCCTACGGGCTTTGGGATTAAGCTCATCTTT. Translated: CALGELFGPTGFGIKLIF.

This clone was observed a handful of times. TCRdb shows a much larger clone's protein in place of this DNA's translation, and the two differ at residue 13, likely through a read error; the protein shown is translated from the DNA. The gene calls are TRDV1 and TRDJ1; 8 bases map to TRDD3. TCRdb does not report a J gene; here it was assigned by matching the DNA to germline references. The J segment lost 2 bases and the V segment lost 3 bases, leaving 26 bases of the junction unmatched. The germline gives CDR1 TSWWSYY, CDR2 QGS. The CDR3 totals 22 residues. DNA for the CDR3: TGTGCTCTTGGGGACCTTATCCTTCAACTTCTACTGTGGGATACGGGGACCGATAAACTCATCTTT. Encoded protein: CALGDLILQLLLWDTGTDKLIF.

This clone was found a few times. Only one base separates this from a far larger clonotype, so it likely reflects a read error. The same CDR3 arises from other DNA sequences in this sample as well. The chain's CDR3 is CALGSTSREDAPPTNTDKLIF. The CDR3 coding sequence is TGTGCTCTTGGGTCTACTTCGCGCGAAGACGCGCCTCCAACGAACACCGATAAGCTCATCTTT. The chain combines TRDV1 with TRDJ1, with D unclear. The CDR3 length is 21 residues. CDR1 and CDR2 (germline): TSWWSYY, QGS.

About this clone: The junction shows a germline mismatch at one end, possibly a read error. V is TRDV1 and J is TRDJ1, with 7 bases lining up with TRDD3. Here the J gene was assigned by germline matching of the DNA, as TCRdb has none. Germline lookup yields CDR1 TSWWSYY and CDR2 QGS. CDR3 length: 15 residues. CDR3 coding DNA: TGTGCTCCTGGGGATATCAAGGCCTTCACCGTTGGACTCATCTTT. Its protein product is CAPGDIKAFTVGLIF.

On this clone: The protein that TCRdb holds for this DNA derives from a much larger clone and differs from the translated DNA at residue 16, which likely indicates a read error; the protein shown here is translated from the DNA. V is TRDV1 and J is TRDJ1, with D tentatively TRDD3 (6 bases). This CDR3 contains 17 residues. Germline loops: CDR1 TSWWSYY, CDR2 QGS. This CDR3 reads CALGETLPLYWENKLTF. DNA of the CDR3: TGTGCTCTTGGGGAAACTCTCCCATTGTACTGGGAGAATAAACTCACCTTT.

On this clone itself: A far larger clone is one base from this, pointing to a likely read error. Within the sample, other DNA sequences also encode this same CDR3. The J gene is TRDJ1, the V gene TRDV1, with TRDD3 matching over 13 bases. This CDR3 comprises 23 residues. Trimming cost V 4 bases and J 2 bases; bases outside gene matches: 25. Germline CDR1 and CDR2: TSWWSYY and QGS. The CDR3 DNA reads TGTGCTCTTGGGGCTCGATTCCCAAAATTATACTGGGGGATACGAACCGAAACCGATAAACTCATCTTT. It translates to CALGARFPKLYWGIRTETDKLIF.

This clone was detected a few times. TCRdb attributes to this sequence the protein of a much larger clone, which differs from the DNA translation at residue 10; a read error is likely, and the protein displayed is translated from the DNA. CDR3 coding DNA: TGTGCCTGCGGACTGGGGGATATTTTTGAGTCCGCCGATAAACTCATCTTT. Protein product: CACGLGDIFESADKLIF. The chain couples TRDV2 to TRDJ1; 11 nucleotides align to TRDD3. No J segment appears in TCRdb, so it was assigned here by matching the sequence to germline. J lost 3 bases, V lost 7 bases, and 15 bases had no gene match. Per germline, CDR1 GEAIGNYY and CDR2 EKD. The CDR3 is made up of 17 amino acids.

In this sample, this clone turned up many times. One junction end does not reproduce the germline sequence, and a read error may be involved. This chain connects TRDV1 to TRDJ1, with D possibly matching TRDD3 (5 bases). The length of the CDR3 is 20 residues. Germline values: CDR1 TSWWSYY, CDR2 QGS. CDR3 DNA sequence: TGTGCTCTTGGGGAACTATTAAACGCGGGCTTGGGGTTTAACACCGATAAACCCATCTTT. Its translation is CALGELLNAGLGFNTDKPIF.